This T cell receptor (beta chain) was observed in a study of low-dose radiotherapy and immunotherapy resistance in tumors. Trimming removed 1 base from V and 9 bases from J, with 13 bases in between. The CDR3 spans 14 residues. Covering alpha and beta chains, TRAV- and TRBV-specific primers were used for the first-strand cDNA. TCRs underwent 20 PCR cycles of amplification with a constant-region primer and V-primer adapter. In vitro transcription amplified the mRNA that had been isolated. TCRdb re-derived calls from the reads in MiXCR, one entry per CDR3 protein. The table lists about 82,000 distinct CDR3 sequences, 18% of them singletons, with over 4.5% in the top ten. The time point was: before trial treatment.

This sequence was found in a male donor with prostate cancer. The material was PBMCs, obtained before treatment. The genes are TRBV12-3 or TRBV12-4 and TRBJ2-1; D gene ambiguous. Here the CDR3 DNA reads TGTGCCAGCAGTTTAGGGTCTGATAGCACTGAGCAGTTCTTC. Its translation: CASSLGSDSTEQFF.